Following are 20 T cell receptor beta chains from one sample sequenced in a study of CD8+ T cells in alopecia areata. Reverse transcribed after extraction, RNA yielded cDNA as the sequencing template. This table comes from immunoSEQ multiplex PCR, and its TCRdb copy is limited to in-frame clones, with some not included. This table holds 120,000 to 150,000 clones, around 86% found once. This specimen consisted of CD8+ T cells sorted from blood, obtained at week 0. Receptor source: a human donor with alopecia areata.

The chain recombines TRBV10-3 with TRBJ2-7, with a possible D match to TRBD1 (6 bases). The CDR3 contains 12 residues. V lost 10 bases, J lost 4 bases, and 14 bases lay in between. Germline V CDR1 and CDR2: ENHRY, SYGVKD. The DNA of the CDR3 is TGTGCCACTTCGGACAGTTCATACGAGCAGTACTTC. Protein sequence: CATSDSSYEQYF.

The rearrangement uses TRBV10-2 and TRBJ2-7; no clear D. The length of the CDR3 is 12 residues. Germline CDR1 WSHSY, CDR2 SAAADI. The V gene lost 5 bases and the J gene lost 2 bases, with 7 bases spanning the gap. CDR3: CASSPETYEQYF. CDR3 sequence (DNA): TGCGCCAGCAGTCCTGAAACCTACGAGCAGTACTTC.

This chain links TRBV27 with TRBJ2-7, with 7 nucleotides matching TRBD2. From germline, CDR1 is MNHEY and CDR2 SMNVEV (reference sequence). The J segment lost 3 bases and the V segment lost 2 bases, leaving 4 bases of the junction unmatched. The CDR3 is made up of 14 amino acids. In DNA, the CDR3 is TGTGCCAGCAGTTTAGGCCCTAGCGGCTACGAGCAGTACTTC. This gives the protein CASSLGPSGYEQYF.

The V and J genes are TRBV18 and TRBJ1-5; D gene uncertain. The V gene lost 4 bases and the J gene lost 3 bases, with 10 bases spanning the gap. Germline V CDR1 and CDR2: KGHSH, LQKENI. The CDR3 contains 14 residues. The chain's CDR3 is CASSRYGFNQPQHF. The CDR3 nucleotides are TGTGCCAGCTCACGGTACGGATTCAATCAGCCCCAGCATTTT.

V and J are TRBV27 and TRBJ2-1, with D tentatively TRBD1 (6 bases). Germline V gene sequence: CDR1 MNHEY, CDR2 SMNVEV (reference sequence). The CDR3 consists of 15 residues. V was cut by 2 bases and J by 1 base, with 9 bases left in between. CDR3 in amino acids: CASSLGTPSYNEQFF. CDR3 nucleotides: TGTGCCAGCAGTTTAGGGACACCTTCCTACAATGAGCAGTTCTTC.

The rearrangement links TRBV27 to TRBJ1-6; 8 nucleotides match TRBD1. This CDR3 has 17 residues. V gave up 4 bases and J gave up 4 bases; unmatched junction bases: 9. Germline V gene lookup returns CDR1 MNHEY and CDR2 SMNVEV (reference sequence). The CDR3 sequence: CASSSQGVISYNSPLHF. CDR3 coding DNA: TGTGCCAGCAGTTCACAGGGGGTGATTTCGTATAATTCACCCCTCCACTTT.

The chain employs TRBV5-4 and TRBJ1-1; the D gene is possibly TRBD1 (5 bases). Trimming pared 2 bases from V and 0 bases from J, leaving 8 bases between. This CDR3 has 14 amino acids. Germline CDR1 and CDR2: SGHNT and YYREEE (reference sequence). Here the CDR3 DNA reads TGTGCCAGCAGCTTCGGGGGAGTGAACACTGAAGCTTTCTTT. It is translated as CASSFGGVNTEAFF.

Remarks on this clone: Other DNA sequences within the sample encode an identical CDR3. The V call is TRBV29-1, the J call TRBJ2-7; D is possibly TRBD1 (5 bases). The CDR3 totals 12 residues. V lost 6 bases to trimming and J lost 1 base, with 10 bases between them. Germline CDR1 reads SQVTM; CDR2 reads ANQGSEA. The CDR3 loop reads CSVSQGSYEQYF. CDR3 bases: TGCAGCGTGAGCCAGGGATCCTACGAGCAGTACTTC.

The rearrangement uses TRBV2 and TRBJ2-5; D may be TRBD1 or TRBD2 (5 bases each). CDR1 is SNHLY and CDR2 is FYNNEI in the germline V gene. CDR3 length: 13 residues. V was pared by 8 bases and J by 3 bases, with 13 bases between. CDR3 amino acids: CASGGPSKETQYF. Here the CDR3 DNA reads TGTGCCAGCGGGGGACCGTCAAAAGAGACCCAGTACTTC.

This clone was observed a handful of times. This rearrangement joins TRBV7-9 to TRBJ2-3; D is possibly TRBD2 (5 bases). The V and J ends lost 5 bases and 2 bases respectively, with 11 bases between them. Per germline, CDR1 SEHNR and CDR2 FQNEAQ (reference sequence). The CDR3 sequence is 14 residues long. This CDR3 reads CASSPRGSTDTQYF. The DNA of the CDR3 is TGTGCCAGCAGCCCCCGCGGGTCCACAGATACGCAGTATTTT.

This sequence joins TRBV4-1 and TRBJ2-7; TRBD2 might be the D (6 bases). Germline V gene data show CDR1 as MGHRA and CDR2 as YSYEKL. The V and J ends lost 4 bases and 3 bases respectively, with 7 bases between them. This CDR3 has 12 residues. CDR3 sequence reads: CASSLADYEQYF. In DNA form, the CDR3 reads TGCGCCAGCAGCCTAGCGGACTACGAGCAGTACTTC.

The chain combines TRBV7-9 with TRBJ2-2; TRBD2 matches 12 bases. J was trimmed by 5 bases and V by 4 bases; bases with no gene match: 5. From germline, CDR1 is SEHNR and CDR2 FQNEAQ (reference sequence). The CDR3 runs to 16 residues. As DNA, the CDR3 is TGTGCCAGCAGCTCAAGACTAGCGGGGGAAACCGGGGAGCTGTTTTTT. Translating gives CASSSRLAGETGELFF.

A remark on this clone: The same CDR3 arises from other DNA sequences in this sample as well. This chain uses TRBV27 with TRBJ1-1, with D hard to call. With 6 bases removed from V and 1 base from J, the gap between germline ends came to 9 bases. The CDR3 sequence is 13 residues long. Germline CDR1 and CDR2: MNHEY and SMNVEV (reference sequence). The CDR3 sequence is CASSLGANTEAFF. CDR3 coding DNA: TGTGCCAGCAGCCTAGGAGCGAACACTGAAGCTTTCTTT.

This clone was recorded only once. The chain carries TRBV6-5 and TRBJ2-7, with D possibly TRBD1 on 5 matching bases. CDR1 is MNHEY and CDR2 is SVGAGI in the germline V gene. V lost 6 bases and J 5 bases, leaving 20 bases between the germline ends. The CDR3 contains 15 residues. The CDR3 DNA is TGTGCCAGCAGCCACTACCCCAGGGTTGGCAACGAGCAGTACTTC. It encodes CASSHYPRVGNEQYF.

The gene calls are TRBV7-9 and TRBJ2-7, with 7 bases matching TRBD1. V lost 5 bases, J lost 0 bases, and 4 bases stayed unmatched. The CDR3 length is 14 residues. The germline CDR1 and CDR2 sequences are SEHNR and FQNEAQ (reference sequence). This CDR3 reads CASSGQDSSYEQYF. DNA for the CDR3: TGTGCCAGCAGCGGACAGGATAGCTCCTACGAGCAGTACTTC.

The V gene is TRBV30, the J gene TRBJ1-5, with D perhaps matching TRBD1 (6 bases). The CDR3 runs to 14 residues. Deletions cut 2 bases from V and 3 bases from J, with 11 bases between. Germline V gives CDR1 GTSNPN, CDR2 SVGIG (reference sequence). CDR3 coding DNA: TGTGCCTGGAGTTCTGGACAGATCAATCAGCCCCAGCATTTT. Translated, it gives CAWSSGQINQPQHF.

The V call is TRBV30, the J call TRBJ2-7; 7 positions agree with TRBD2. J gave up 8 bases and V 5 bases, and 3 bases lay outside the gene matches. The CDR3 sequence is 10 residues long. Germline CDR1 reads GTSNPN; CDR2 reads SVGIG (reference sequence). The CDR3 sequence: CAWGEGQQYF. In DNA, the CDR3 is TGTGCCTGGGGGGAGGGGCAGCAGTACTTC.

The genes are TRBV29-1 and TRBJ2-3; the match to TRBD2 covers 9 bases. Trimming took 4 bases from V and 2 from J; bases not matched to a gene: 7. CDR3 length equals 15 residues. Germline loops: CDR1 SQVTM, CDR2 ANQGSEA. The CDR3 DNA sequence: TGCAGCGTTGTCCCTAGCGGGGATTACACAGATACGCAGTATTTT. It codes for CSVVPSGDYTDTQYF.

The chain joins TRBV6-5 to TRBJ1-1; D ambiguous. Germline V gene lookup returns CDR1 MNHEY and CDR2 SVGAGI. Trimming pared 0 bases from V and 5 bases from J, leaving 10 bases between. The CDR3 has 14 amino acids. This chain's CDR3 is CASSYSGLWTEAFF. CDR3 DNA sequence: TGTGCCAGCAGTTACTCAGGGCTATGGACTGAAGCTTTCTTT.

The chain links TRBV11-3 to TRBJ2-7, with D tentatively TRBD2 (5 bases). Germline lookup yields CDR1 SGHNT and CDR2 YENEEA. V shed 1 base and J shed 9 bases, with 13 bases lying between them. This CDR3 contains 13 residues. The CDR3 sequence: CASSLVSSDPQYF. The CDR3 DNA reads TGTGCCAGCAGCTTAGTCAGTAGCGACCCGCAGTACTTC.